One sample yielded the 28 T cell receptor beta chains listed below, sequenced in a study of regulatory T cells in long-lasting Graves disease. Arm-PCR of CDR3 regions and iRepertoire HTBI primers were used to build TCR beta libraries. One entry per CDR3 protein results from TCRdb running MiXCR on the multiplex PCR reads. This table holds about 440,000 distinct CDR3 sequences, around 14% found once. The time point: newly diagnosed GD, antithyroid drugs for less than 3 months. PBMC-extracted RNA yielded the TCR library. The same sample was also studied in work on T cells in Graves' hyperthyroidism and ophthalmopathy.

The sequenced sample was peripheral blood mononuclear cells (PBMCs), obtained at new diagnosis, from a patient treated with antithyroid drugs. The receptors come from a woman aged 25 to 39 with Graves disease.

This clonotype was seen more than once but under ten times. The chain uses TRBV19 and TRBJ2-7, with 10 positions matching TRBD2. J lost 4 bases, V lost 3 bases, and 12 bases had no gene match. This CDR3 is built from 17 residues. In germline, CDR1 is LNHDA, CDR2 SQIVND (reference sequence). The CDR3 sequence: CASSIGARGSGRYEQYF. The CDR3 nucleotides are TGTGCCAGTAGTATCGGCGCCCGGGGTAGCGGGAGGTACGAGCAGTACTTC.

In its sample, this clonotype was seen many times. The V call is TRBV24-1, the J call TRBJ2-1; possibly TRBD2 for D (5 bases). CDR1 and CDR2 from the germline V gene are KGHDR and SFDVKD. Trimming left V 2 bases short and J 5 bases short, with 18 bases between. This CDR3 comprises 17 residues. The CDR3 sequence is CATSDSEAPPTDNEQFF. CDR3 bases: TGTGCCACCAGTGATTCGGAGGCCCCACCCACCGACAATGAGCAGTTCTTC.

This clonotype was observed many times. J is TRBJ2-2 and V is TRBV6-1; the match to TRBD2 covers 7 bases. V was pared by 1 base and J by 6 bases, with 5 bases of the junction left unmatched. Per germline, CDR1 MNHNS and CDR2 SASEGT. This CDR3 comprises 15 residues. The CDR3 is CASSEDASGSGELFF. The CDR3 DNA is TGTGCCAGCAGTGAAGACGCTAGCGGATCCGGGGAGCTGTTTTTT.

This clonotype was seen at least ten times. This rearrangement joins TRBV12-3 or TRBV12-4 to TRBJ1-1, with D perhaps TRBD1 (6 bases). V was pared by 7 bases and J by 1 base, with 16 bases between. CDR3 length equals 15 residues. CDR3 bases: TGTGCCAGCACCCTCAGGGGAGCGAGGAACACTGAAGCTTTCTTT. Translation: CASTLRGARNTEAFF.

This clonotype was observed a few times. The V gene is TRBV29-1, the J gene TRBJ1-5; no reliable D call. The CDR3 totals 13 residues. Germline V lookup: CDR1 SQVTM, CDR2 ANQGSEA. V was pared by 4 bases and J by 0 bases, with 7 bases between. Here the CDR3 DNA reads TGCAGCGTTGGAGACAATAGCAATCAGCCCCAGCATTTT. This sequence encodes CSVGDNSNQPQHF.

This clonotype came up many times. This CDR3 is CASSEGTGGAGVTQYF. The CDR3 bases are TGCGCCAGCAGCGAGGGGACAGGGGGCGCCGGGGTCACGCAGTATTTT. V is TRBV5-1 and J is TRBJ2-3; 12 bases are a match to TRBD1. V trimming: 4 bases; J trimming: 9 bases; junction bases outside the gene matches: 12. This CDR3 is 16 amino acids long. Germline CDR1 is SGHRS and CDR2 is YFSETQ.

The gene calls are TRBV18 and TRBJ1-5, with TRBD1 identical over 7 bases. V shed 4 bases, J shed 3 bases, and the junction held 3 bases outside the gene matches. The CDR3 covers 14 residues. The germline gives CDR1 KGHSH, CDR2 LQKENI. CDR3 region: CASSLGQHNQPQHF. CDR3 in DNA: TGTGCCAGCTCACTGGGACAGCACAATCAGCCCCAGCATTTT.

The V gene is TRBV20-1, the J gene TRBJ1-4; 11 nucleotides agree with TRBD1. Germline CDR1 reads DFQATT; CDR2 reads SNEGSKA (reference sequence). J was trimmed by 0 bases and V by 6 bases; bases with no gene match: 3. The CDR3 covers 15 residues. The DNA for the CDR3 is TGCAGTGCCCGGACAGGGGGCGCAACTAATGAAAAACTGTTTTTT. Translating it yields CSARTGGATNEKLFF.

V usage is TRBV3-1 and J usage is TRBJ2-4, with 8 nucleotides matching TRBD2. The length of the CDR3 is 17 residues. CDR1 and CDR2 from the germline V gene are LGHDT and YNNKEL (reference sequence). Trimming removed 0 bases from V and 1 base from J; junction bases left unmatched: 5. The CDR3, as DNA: TGTGCCAGCAGCCAAGATCCAGCGGGAGCGGCCAAAAACATTCAGTACTTC. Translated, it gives CASSQDPAGAAKNIQYF.

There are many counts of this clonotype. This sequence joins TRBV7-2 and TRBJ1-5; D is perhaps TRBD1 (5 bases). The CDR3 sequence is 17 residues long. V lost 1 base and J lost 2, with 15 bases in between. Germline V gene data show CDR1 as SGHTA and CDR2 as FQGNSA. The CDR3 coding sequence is TGTGCCAGCAGCTTAGGGCCGGGGGGGGTGGGCAATCAGCCCCAGCATTTT. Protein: CASSLGPGGVGNQPQHF.

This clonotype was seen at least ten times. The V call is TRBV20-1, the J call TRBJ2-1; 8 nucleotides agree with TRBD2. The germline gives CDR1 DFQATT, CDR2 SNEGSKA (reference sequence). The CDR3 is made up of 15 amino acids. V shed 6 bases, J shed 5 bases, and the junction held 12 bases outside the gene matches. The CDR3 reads CSALPFSGIDNEQFF. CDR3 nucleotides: TGCAGTGCCTTACCCTTTAGCGGGATAGACAATGAGCAGTTCTTC.

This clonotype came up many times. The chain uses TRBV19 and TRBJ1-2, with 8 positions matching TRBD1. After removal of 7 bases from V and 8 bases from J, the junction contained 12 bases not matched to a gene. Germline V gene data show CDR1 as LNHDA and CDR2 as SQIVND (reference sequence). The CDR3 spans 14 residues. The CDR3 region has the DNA TGTGCCAGTAACTCGGACAGGGCACGTAAAGGCTACACCTTC. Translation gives CASNSDRARKGYTF.

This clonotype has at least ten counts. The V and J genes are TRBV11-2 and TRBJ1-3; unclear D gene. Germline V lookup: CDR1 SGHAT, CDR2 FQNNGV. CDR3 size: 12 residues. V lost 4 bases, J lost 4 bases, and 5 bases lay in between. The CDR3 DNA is TGTGCCAGCAGCTCATGGGGAAACACCATATATTTT. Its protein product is CASSSWGNTIYF.

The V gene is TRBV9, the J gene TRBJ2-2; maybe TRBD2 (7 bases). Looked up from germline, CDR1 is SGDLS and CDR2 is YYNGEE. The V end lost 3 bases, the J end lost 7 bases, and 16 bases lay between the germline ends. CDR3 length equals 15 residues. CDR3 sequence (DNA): TGTGCCAGCAGCGCTAGGGGGGGGGTCCACGGGGAGCTGTTTTTT. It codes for CASSARGGVHGELFF.

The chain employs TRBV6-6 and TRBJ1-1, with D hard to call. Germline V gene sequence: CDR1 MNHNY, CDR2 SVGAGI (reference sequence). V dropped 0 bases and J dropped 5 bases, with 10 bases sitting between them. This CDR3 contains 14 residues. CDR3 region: CASSYSELGTEAFF. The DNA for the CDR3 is TGTGCCAGCAGTTACTCGGAACTGGGGACTGAAGCTTTCTTT.

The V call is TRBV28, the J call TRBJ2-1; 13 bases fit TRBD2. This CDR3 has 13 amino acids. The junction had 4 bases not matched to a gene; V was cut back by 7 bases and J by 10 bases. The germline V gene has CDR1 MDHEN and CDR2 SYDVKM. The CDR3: CASITSGREEQFF. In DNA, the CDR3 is TGTGCCAGCATCACTAGCGGGAGGGAGGAGCAGTTCTTC.

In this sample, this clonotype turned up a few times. The CDR3 loop reads CSARSRGVAGDRETQYF. The CDR3 region has the DNA TGCAGTGCCCGATCGAGGGGGGTAGCGGGAGACAGAGAGACCCAGTACTTC. J is TRBJ2-5 and V is TRBV20-1, with TRBD2 identical over 9 bases. The CDR3 length is 17 residues. The V gene's germline CDR1 is DFQATT and CDR2 SNEGSKA (reference sequence). V lost 6 bases, J lost 4 bases, and 18 bases stayed unmatched.

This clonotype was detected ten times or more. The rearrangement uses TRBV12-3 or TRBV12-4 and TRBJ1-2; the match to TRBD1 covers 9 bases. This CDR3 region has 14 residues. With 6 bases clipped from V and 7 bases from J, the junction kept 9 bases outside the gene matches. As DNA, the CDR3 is TGTGCCAGCAGCACGCCGGGACAGGGTGCTGGCTACACCTTC. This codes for CASSTPGQGAGYTF.

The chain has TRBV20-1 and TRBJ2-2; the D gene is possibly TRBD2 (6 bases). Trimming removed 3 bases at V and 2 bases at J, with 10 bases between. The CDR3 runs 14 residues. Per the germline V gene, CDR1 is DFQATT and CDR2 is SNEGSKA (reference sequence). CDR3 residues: CSASSGLNTGELFF. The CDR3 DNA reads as TGCAGTGCTAGTTCGGGACTCAACACCGGGGAGCTGTTTTTT.

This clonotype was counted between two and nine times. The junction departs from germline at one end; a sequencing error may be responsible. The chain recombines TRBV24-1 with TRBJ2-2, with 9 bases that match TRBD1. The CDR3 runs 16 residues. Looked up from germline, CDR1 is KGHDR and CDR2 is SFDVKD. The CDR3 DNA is TGTGCCACTTCCGACCGACAGGGGGTGAACACCAGGGAGCTGTTTTTT. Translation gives CATSDRQGVNTRELFF.

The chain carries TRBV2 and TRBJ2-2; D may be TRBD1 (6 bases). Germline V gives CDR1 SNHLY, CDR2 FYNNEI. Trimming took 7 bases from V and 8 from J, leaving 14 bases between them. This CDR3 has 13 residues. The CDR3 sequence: CASNDRRRGELFF. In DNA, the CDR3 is TGTGCCAGCAACGACAGGAGGCGGGGGGAGCTGTTTTTT.

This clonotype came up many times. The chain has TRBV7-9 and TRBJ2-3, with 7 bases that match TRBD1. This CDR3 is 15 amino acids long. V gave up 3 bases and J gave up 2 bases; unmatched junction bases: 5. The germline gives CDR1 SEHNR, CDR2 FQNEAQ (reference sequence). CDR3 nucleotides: TGTGCCAGCAGCTTTCCGGGACAGAACACAGATACGCAGTATTTT. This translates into CASSFPGQNTDTQYF.

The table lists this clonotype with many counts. The DNA for the CDR3 is TGTGCCAGCTCACCTTGGGCAGACCAGCCCCAGCATTTT. This sequence encodes CASSPWADQPQHF. This chain joins TRBV18 and TRBJ1-5, with D unclear. V dropped 3 bases and J dropped 7 bases, with 10 bases sitting between them. CDR3 length: 13 residues. Germline V gene lookup returns CDR1 KGHSH and CDR2 LQKENI.

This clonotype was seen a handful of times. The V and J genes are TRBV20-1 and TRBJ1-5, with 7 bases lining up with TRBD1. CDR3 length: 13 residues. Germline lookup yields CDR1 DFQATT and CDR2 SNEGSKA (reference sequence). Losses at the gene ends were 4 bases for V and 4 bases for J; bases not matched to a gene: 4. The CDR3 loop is CSATRGTNQPQHF. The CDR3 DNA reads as TGCAGTGCTACCAGGGGGACGAATCAGCCCCAGCATTTT.

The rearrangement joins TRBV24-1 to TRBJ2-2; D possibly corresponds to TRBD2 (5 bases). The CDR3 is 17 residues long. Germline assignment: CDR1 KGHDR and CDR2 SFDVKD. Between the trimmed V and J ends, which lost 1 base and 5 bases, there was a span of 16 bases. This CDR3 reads CATSDFRYRDRTGELFF. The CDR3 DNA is TGTGCCACCAGTGATTTCCGCTACCGGGATAGGACCGGGGAGCTGTTTTTT.

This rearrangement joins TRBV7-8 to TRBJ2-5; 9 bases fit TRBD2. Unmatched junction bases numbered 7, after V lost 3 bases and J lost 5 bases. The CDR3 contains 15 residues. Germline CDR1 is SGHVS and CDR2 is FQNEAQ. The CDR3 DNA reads TGTGCCAGCAGCTTTCCCGGGACTAGCAGGGAGACCCAGTACTTC. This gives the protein CASSFPGTSRETQYF.

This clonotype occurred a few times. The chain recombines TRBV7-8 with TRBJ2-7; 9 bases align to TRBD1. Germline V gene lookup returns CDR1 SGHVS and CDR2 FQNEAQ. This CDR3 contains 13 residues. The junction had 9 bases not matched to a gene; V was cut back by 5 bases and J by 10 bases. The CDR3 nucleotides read TGTGCCAGCAGCCAGGGGGGGACAGGGAGCCAGTACTTC. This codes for CASSQGGTGSQYF.

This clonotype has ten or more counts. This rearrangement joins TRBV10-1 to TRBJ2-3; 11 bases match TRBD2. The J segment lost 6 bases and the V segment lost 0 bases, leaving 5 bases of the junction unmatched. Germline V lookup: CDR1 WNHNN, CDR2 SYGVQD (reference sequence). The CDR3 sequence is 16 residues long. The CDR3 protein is CASSESTSGSRDTQYF. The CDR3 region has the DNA TGCGCCAGCAGTGAGTCCACTAGCGGGAGCAGGGATACGCAGTATTTT.